This T cell receptor (beta chain) was identified in a study of blood T cell repertoires in COVID-19. The sample holds one count of this clone. Source study methods: Reference gene primer amplification in the assay estimated nucleated cell counts. This table comes from immunoSEQ multiplex PCR, and its TCRdb copy is limited to in-frame clones, with some not included. The DNA was the basis for D and trimming; V, J and clone size are from that table. This sample has some 110,000 clones, with 82% found just once. This TCR came from a woman in her seventies with acute or convalescent COVID-19. Sequencing input: peripheral blood.

The CDR3 loop reads CATSDVGLALETQYF. In nucleotides, the CDR3 is TGTGCCACCAGTGATGTGGGACTAGCATTGGAGACCCAGTACTTC. The J gene is TRBJ2-5, the V gene TRBV24-1; 9 bases line up with TRBD2. CDR1 is KGHDR and CDR2 is SFDVKD in the germline V gene. Trimming cost V 3 bases and J 5 bases; bases outside gene matches: 6. The length of the CDR3 is 15 residues.